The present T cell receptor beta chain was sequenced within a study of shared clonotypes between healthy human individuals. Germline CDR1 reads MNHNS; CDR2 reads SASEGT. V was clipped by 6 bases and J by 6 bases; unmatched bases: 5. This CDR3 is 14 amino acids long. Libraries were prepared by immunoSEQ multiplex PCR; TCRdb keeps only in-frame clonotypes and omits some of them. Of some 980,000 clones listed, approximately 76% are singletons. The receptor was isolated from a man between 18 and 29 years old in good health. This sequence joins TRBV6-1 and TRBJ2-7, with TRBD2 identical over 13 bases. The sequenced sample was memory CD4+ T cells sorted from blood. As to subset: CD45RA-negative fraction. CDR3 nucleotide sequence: TGTGCCAGCAGCGGGACTAGCGGGGTCCGCGAGCAGTACTTC. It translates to CASSGTSGVREQYF.